The 13 T cell receptor beta chains listed next were all sequenced from one sample in a study of cytomegalovirus exposure and HLA in healthy donors. PCR primers comprised 60 Vbeta and 13 Jbeta primers. Sequencing was performed with immunoSEQ multiplex PCR; in TCRdb, only in-frame clones are kept and a portion is missing. The sample yields 170,000 or so clones, around 80% seen once. The material sequenced was PBMCs. These receptors all stem from a woman between 40 and 50 years old in good health and CMV-seronegative.

As regards this clone: As the CDR3 is not closed by the conserved phenylalanine or tryptophan, this likely results from a read error. J is TRBJ1-1 and V is TRBV5-6; maybe TRBD1 (5 bases). CDR1 and CDR2 (germline): SGHDT, YYEEEE. This CDR3 region has 16 residues. V was trimmed by 0 bases and J by 3 bases, leaving 15 bases between them. The CDR3 DNA follows: TGTGCCAGCAGCTTGGCGGTGGGGGTGAGGGACACTGAAGCTTTCCTT. Translation: CASSLAVGVRDTEAFL.

The chain uses TRBV15 and TRBJ2-7; D is possibly TRBD1 (5 bases). V lost 0 bases and J 5 bases, leaving 11 bases between the germline ends. The V gene's germline CDR1 is LNHNV and CDR2 YYDKDF (reference sequence). CDR3 length equals 14 residues. The CDR3 DNA reads TGTGCCACCAGCAGAGACAGGGTGGAAGACGAGCAGTACTTC. It is translated as CATSRDRVEDEQYF.

The genes are TRBV5-1 and TRBJ2-5, with 8 nucleotides matching TRBD2. Germline CDR1 reads SGHRS; CDR2 reads YFSETQ. The CDR3 runs to 16 residues. Trimming cost V 0 bases and J 4 bases; bases outside gene matches: 8. The CDR3 here is CASSLASGTSGETQYF. DNA of the CDR3: TGCGCCAGCAGCTTGGCCTCCGGGACTAGTGGAGAGACCCAGTACTTC.

This clone was detected only a few times. The chain combines TRBV6-7 with TRBJ2-7; 9 nucleotides agree with TRBD2. TRBV6-7 is noted as an ORF with a role that remains uncertain. The CDR3 is 17 amino acids. V trimming: 6 bases; J trimming: 3 bases; junction bases outside the gene matches: 15. CDR3 in amino acids: CASSFRASAGGNYEQYF. CDR3 DNA: TGTGCCAGCAGCTTCCGGGCCTCAGCGGGAGGCAACTACGAGCAGTACTTC.

This chain connects TRBV28 to TRBJ2-1; D perhaps matches TRBD1 (5 bases). V shed 6 bases and J shed 15 bases, with 18 bases lying between them. This CDR3 is 12 amino acids long. Germline V gene sequence: CDR1 MDHEN, CDR2 SYDVKM. This CDR3 reads CASSSPGLAPFF. DNA of the CDR3: TGTGCCAGCAGCTCCCCAGGGTTAGCCCCGTTCTTC. The full variable domain, rest sourced from reference TRBV28 and TRBJ2-1, is DVKVTQSSRYLVKRTGEKVFLECVQDMDHENMFWYRQDPGLGLRLIYFSYDVKMKEKGDIPEGYSVSREKKERFSLILESASTNQTSMYLCASSSPGLAPFFGPGTRLTVL.

The genes are TRBV21-1 and TRBJ2-4; TRBD1 is taken as the D call from the table, unchecked against the DNA. TRBV21-1 is tagged as a pseudogene. CDR3 length: 13 residues. This CDR3 is CASKGQRFDIQYF. The CDR3 coding sequence is TGTGCCAGCAAGGGACAGAGATTCGACATTCAGTACTTC.

This clone appeared a few times. The chain employs TRBV5-1 and TRBJ2-7; tentatively, D is TRBD1 (6 bases). CDR3 size: 15 residues. Per the germline V gene, CDR1 is SGHRS and CDR2 is YFSETQ. Trimming removed 0 bases at V and 5 bases at J, with 15 bases between. This chain's CDR3 is CASSLEGQGPDEQYF. The CDR3 region has the DNA TGCGCCAGCAGCTTGGAAGGGCAGGGGCCGGACGAGCAGTACTTC.

Regarding this clone: The sample carries other DNA sequences with the same CDR3. This rearrangement joins TRBV6-5 to TRBJ2-1; D is ambiguous. This CDR3 is built from 16 residues. The ends were cut back, 0 bases at V and 0 bases at J, with 9 bases in the middle. From germline, CDR1 is MNHEY and CDR2 SVGAGI. CDR3 in amino acids: CASSYSGGRSYNEQFF. The CDR3 nucleotides are TGTGCCAGCAGTTACTCTGGCGGCCGCTCCTACAATGAGCAGTTCTTC.

The V and J genes are TRBV5-6 and TRBJ1-2; 8 bases fit TRBD1. The CDR3 sequence is 14 residues long. The junction had 6 bases not matched to a gene; V was cut back by 4 bases and J by 4 bases. CDR1 is SGHDT, CDR2 YYEEEE, per germline. CDR3 region: CASSGQGFVYGYTF. DNA of the CDR3: TGTGCCAGCAGCGGACAGGGATTTGTCTATGGCTACACCTTC.

The count of this clone is one. CDR3: CASSLPGAEGYTF. CDR3 nucleotide sequence: TGTGCCAGCAGTTTACCAGGGGCGGAGGGCTACACCTTC. The V call is TRBV28, the J call TRBJ1-2; weak D call: TRBD1 (6 bases). In germline, CDR1 is MDHEN, CDR2 SYDVKM. CDR3 length equals 13 residues. V was clipped by 2 bases and J by 8 bases, with 12 bases between them.

The rearrangement uses TRBV18 and TRBJ1-1, with D perhaps TRBD1 (5 bases). CDR3 length: 16 residues. V lost 2 bases, J lost 5 bases, and 18 bases lay in between. Germline V lookup: CDR1 KGHSH, CDR2 LQKENI. The CDR3 sequence: CASSPWGSREGTEAFF. CDR3 coding DNA: TGTGCCAGCTCACCATGGGGAAGCAGGGAGGGAACTGAAGCTTTCTTT.

The J gene is TRBJ1-2, the V gene TRBV25-1; 7 nucleotides match TRBD1. The CDR3 totals 15 residues. Germline V gene sequence: CDR1 MGHDK, CDR2 SYGVNS. J was trimmed by 3 bases and V by 6 bases; bases with no gene match: 10. The CDR3 DNA sequence: TGTGCCAGCAGCTTCCGGGACAGTTTTCACTATGGCTACACCTTC. The encoded protein is CASSFRDSFHYGYTF.

The chain employs TRBV5-4 and TRBJ1-2; D is undetermined. V was trimmed by 5 bases and J by 4 bases, leaving 12 bases between them. Looked up from germline, CDR1 is SGHNT and CDR2 is YYREEE (reference sequence). The CDR3 totals 13 residues. The CDR3 reads CASSLREIYGYTF. The CDR3 DNA reads TGTGCCAGCAGTTTACGTGAGATCTATGGCTACACCTTC.